What follows describes a single T cell receptor (beta chain). Just one base apart from a much larger clone, this may be a read error. The data stem from a study of kidney transplant recipient with SARS-CoV-2 infection. The germline gives CDR1 MNHNY, CDR2 SVGAGI (reference sequence). This CDR3 spans 15 amino acids. From the reads, TCRdb called clonotypes with MiXCR, one entry per CDR3 protein. The sample consists of roughly 230,000 distinct CDR3 sequences, less than 35% of them appearing once. This TCR was recovered from a male patient aged 25-45 years who had COVID-19 and was a kidney transplant recipient. Some T cells may be transferred from the graft donor. The rearrangement joins TRBV6-6 to TRBJ2-4, with TRBD1 matching 9 bases. The assigned J gene may be wrong: the sequence end matches TRBJ2-7 better. This material consisted of a blood sample, taken at baseline and on roughly day 110 from a kidney transplant recipient. CDR3 coding DNA: TGTGCCGGCAGCCGCGGACAGGGGTTCTCCTACGAGCAGTACTTC. Encoded protein: CAGSRGQGFSYEQYF.